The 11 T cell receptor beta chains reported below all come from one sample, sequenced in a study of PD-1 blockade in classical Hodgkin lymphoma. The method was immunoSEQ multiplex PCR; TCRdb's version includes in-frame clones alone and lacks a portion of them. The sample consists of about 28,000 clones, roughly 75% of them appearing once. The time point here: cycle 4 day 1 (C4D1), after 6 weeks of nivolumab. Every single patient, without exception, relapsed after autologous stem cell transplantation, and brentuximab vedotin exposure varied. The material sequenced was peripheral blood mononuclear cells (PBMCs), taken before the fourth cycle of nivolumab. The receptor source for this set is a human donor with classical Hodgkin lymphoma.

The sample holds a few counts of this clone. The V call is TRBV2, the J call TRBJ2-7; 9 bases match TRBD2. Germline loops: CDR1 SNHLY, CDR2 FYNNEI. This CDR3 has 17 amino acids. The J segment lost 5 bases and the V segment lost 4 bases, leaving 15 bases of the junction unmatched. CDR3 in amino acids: CASSAGGMGLAFHEQYF. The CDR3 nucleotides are TGTGCCAGCAGTGCGGGGGGCATGGGACTAGCTTTCCACGAGCAGTACTTC.

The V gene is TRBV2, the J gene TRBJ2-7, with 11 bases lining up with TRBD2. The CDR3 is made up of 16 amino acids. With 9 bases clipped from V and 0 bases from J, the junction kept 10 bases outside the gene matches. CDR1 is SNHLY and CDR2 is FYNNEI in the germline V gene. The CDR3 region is CARGGGTSGPSYEQYF. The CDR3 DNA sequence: TGTGCCAGAGGGGGCGGGACTAGCGGTCCCTCCTACGAGCAGTACTTC.

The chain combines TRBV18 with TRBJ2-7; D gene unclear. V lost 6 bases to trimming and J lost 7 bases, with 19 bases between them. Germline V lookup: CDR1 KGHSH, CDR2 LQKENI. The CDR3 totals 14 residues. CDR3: CASSPARAVGEQYF. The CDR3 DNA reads TGTGCCAGCTCCCCGGCCCGGGCCGTGGGAGAGCAGTACTTC.

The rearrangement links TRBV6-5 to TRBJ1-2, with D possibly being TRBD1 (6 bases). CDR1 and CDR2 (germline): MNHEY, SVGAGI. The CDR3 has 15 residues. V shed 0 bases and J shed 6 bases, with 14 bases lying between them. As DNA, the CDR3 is TGTGCCAGCAGTTACTCGTGGGTTAGGGGGGATGGCTACACCTTC. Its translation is CASSYSWVRGDGYTF.

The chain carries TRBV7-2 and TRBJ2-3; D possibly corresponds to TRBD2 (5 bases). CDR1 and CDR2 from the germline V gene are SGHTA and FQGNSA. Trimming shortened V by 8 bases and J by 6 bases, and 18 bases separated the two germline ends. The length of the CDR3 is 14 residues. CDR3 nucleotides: TGTGCCAGCGGTGAAGGGAGCGGCAGGGATACGCAGTATTTT. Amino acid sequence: CASGEGSGRDTQYF.

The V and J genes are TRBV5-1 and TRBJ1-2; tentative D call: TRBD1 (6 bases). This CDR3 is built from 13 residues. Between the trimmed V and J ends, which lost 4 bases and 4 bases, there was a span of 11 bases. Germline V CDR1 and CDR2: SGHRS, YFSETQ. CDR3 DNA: TGCGCCAGCAGCCCCGCGACAGGCTATGGCTACACCTTC. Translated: CASSPATGYGYTF.

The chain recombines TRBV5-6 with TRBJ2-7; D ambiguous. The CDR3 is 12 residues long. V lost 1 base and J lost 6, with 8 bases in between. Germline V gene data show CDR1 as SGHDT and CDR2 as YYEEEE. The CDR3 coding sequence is TGTGCCAGCAGCTTGCCAGTTACCGAGCAGTACTTC. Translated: CASSLPVTEQYF.

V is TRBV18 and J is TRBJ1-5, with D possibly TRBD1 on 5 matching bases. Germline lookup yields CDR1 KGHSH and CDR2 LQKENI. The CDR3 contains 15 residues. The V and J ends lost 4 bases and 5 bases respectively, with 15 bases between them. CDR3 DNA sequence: TGTGCCAGCTCACTTCGAGGACATTCTGATCAGCCCCAGCATTTT. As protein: CASSLRGHSDQPQHF.

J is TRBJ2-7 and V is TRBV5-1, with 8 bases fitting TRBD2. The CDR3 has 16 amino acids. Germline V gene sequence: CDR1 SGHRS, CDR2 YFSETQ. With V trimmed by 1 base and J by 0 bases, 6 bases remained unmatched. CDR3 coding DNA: TGCGCCAGCAGCTTGCTAGCGGGCCCGAGCTCCTACGAGCAGTACTTC. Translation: CASSLLAGPSSYEQYF.

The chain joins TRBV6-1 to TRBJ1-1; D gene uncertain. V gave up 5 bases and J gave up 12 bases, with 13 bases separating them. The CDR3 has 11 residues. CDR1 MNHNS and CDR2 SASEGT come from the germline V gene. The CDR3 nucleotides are TGTGCCAGCAGTTTAGCAGGCGAGACTTTCTTT. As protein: CASSLAGETFF.

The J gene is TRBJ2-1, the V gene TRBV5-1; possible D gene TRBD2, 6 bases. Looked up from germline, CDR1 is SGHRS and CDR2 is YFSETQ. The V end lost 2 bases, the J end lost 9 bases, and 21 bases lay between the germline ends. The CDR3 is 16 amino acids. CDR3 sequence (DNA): TGCGCCAGCAGCTTCCACTCCCTGACGGGAGAGAGTGAGCAGTTCTTC. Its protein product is CASSFHSLTGESEQFF.